The 3 T cell receptor beta chains below were found in one sample sequenced in a study of control samples from healthy donors and cancer patients. Clones were sequenced by immunoSEQ multiplex PCR, and TCRdb holds only the in-frame ones, with some missing. The sample has about 140,000 clones; 91% are singletons. Source material: blood. The receptors originated from a man in his late teens or twenties in good health.

This sequence joins TRBV7-7 and TRBJ2-5, with D perhaps assigned TRBD1 or TRBD2 (6 bases each). V was cut by 4 bases and J by 0 bases, with 9 bases left in between. CDR1 is SSHAT and CDR2 is FNYEAQ in the germline V gene (reference sequence). The CDR3 runs 14 residues. CDR3 sequence: CASSWRGDQETQYF. CDR3 coding DNA: TGTGCCAGCAGCTGGAGGGGGGACCAAGAGACCCAGTACTTC.

The CDR3, as DNA: TGTGCCAGCAGCTTAGGGGGGCGGGGGGGGTCCTACAATGAGCAGTTCTTC. Residues: CASSLGGRGGSYNEQFF. This sequence joins TRBV7-2 and TRBJ2-1; the match to TRBD2 covers 9 bases. The germline V gene has CDR1 SGHTA and CDR2 FQGNSA. The CDR3 totals 17 residues. V gave up 1 base and J gave up 1 base; unmatched junction bases: 5.

The chain couples TRBV7-6 to TRBJ1-2, with D possibly matching TRBD1 (6 bases). Trimming stripped 2 bases from V and 0 bases from J, with 10 bases between. The CDR3 totals 15 residues. Looked up from germline, CDR1 is SGHVS and CDR2 is FNYEAQ. CDR3 DNA: TGTGCCAGCAGCTTATATCAGGGGACTAACTATGGCTACACCTTC. It is translated as CASSLYQGTNYGYTF. Complete variable domain (other parts from reference TRBV7-6 and TRBJ1-2): GAGVSQSPRYKVTKRGQDVALRCDPISGHVSLYWYRQALGQGPEFLTYFNYEAQQDKSGLPNDRFSAERPEGSISTLTIQRTEQRDSAMYRCASSLYQGTNYGYTFGSGTRLTVV.